The 13 T cell receptor beta chains given below trace back to one sample, sequenced in a study of T cells expressing NK-cell markers. TCRdb re-called the 5' RACE reads; one entry per CDR3 protein, DNA not given. The sample includes around 260,000 distinct CDR3 sequences. The material sequenced was blood T cells: a sorted CD56 or NKG2C T cell subset, CD4+ or CD8+ T cells, or bulk PBMC T cells (not recorded which). These receptors were collected from a woman aged 18-69 years in good health.

The gene calls are TRBV4-2 and TRBJ2-1; as DNA is missing, the TRBD2 call by TCRdb cannot be tested. Germline V CDR1 and CDR2: LGHNA, YNFKEQ. The CDR3 runs 15 residues. CDR3 sequence reads: CASSPTSGGINEQFF.

The chain carries TRBV5-4 and TRBJ2-7. Germline CDR1 SGHNT, CDR2 YYREEE (reference sequence). This CDR3 contains 15 residues. The CDR3 loop is CASSLRLGASYEQYF.

The gene calls are TRBV6-2 or TRBV6-3 and TRBJ2-7; TCRdb returns TRBD1, unconfirmable since there is no DNA. This CDR3 is built from 14 residues. Per the germline V gene, CDR1 is MNHEY and CDR2 is SVGEGT. CDR3 amino acids: CASRKQGSSWEQYF.

This sequence joins TRBV13 and TRBJ2-5; TCRdb names TRBD2, which stays unverified in the absence of DNA. Germline V CDR1 and CDR2: PRHDT, FYEKMQ (reference sequence). There are 18 residues in the CDR3. CDR3 in amino acids: CASSLEGLAGVIQETQYF.

The J gene is TRBJ2-1, the V gene TRBV4-3; with no DNA, the TCRdb D assignment of TRBD1 cannot be verified. CDR1 LGHNA and CDR2 YSLEER come from the germline V gene. The CDR3 totals 16 residues. CDR3 residues: CASSQEQEPGWNEQFF.

The chain recombines TRBV19 with TRBJ1-5; TCRdb picks TRBD1, but there is no DNA to check that call. This CDR3 contains 14 residues. Germline V gene sequence: CDR1 LNHDA, CDR2 SQIVND (reference sequence). The CDR3 sequence is CASSTGQGSQPQHF.

This sequence joins TRBV7-3 and TRBJ1-1. The CDR3 is made up of 13 amino acids. Germline V gives CDR1 SGHTA, CDR2 FQGTGA. CDR3 sequence: CASSLKRGTEAFF.

The chain combines TRBV19 with TRBJ2-5; the D call of TRBD1 rests on TCRdb alone, since no DNA is present to check it. Germline V lookup: CDR1 LNHDA, CDR2 SQIVND (reference sequence). The CDR3 has 14 amino acids. CDR3 protein: CASSRQGKQETQYF.

The rearrangement links TRBV3-1 to TRBJ1-2; TCRdb names TRBD1, which stays unverified in the absence of DNA. There are 13 residues in the CDR3. The germline V gene has CDR1 LGHDT and CDR2 YNNKEL (reference sequence). The CDR3 protein is CASSLRVLHGYTF.

The chain links TRBV7-2 to TRBJ1-1; TCRdb calls TRBD1, which cannot be checked without DNA. The germline V gene encodes CDR1 SGHTA and CDR2 FQGNSA. The CDR3 loop spans 14 amino acids. The CDR3 reads CASRYRQLNTEAFF.

The J gene is TRBJ2-4, the V gene TRBV12-3 or TRBV12-4. This CDR3 is 13 amino acids long. The CDR3 protein is CASSLPEKNIQYF.

The rearrangement joins TRBV27 to TRBJ2-7; TCRdb picks TRBD2, but there is no DNA to check that call. The germline CDR1 and CDR2 sequences are MNHEY and SMNVEV (reference sequence). This CDR3 comprises 14 residues. CDR3 sequence: CASAPAGGGGEQYF.

J is TRBJ2-7 and V is TRBV20-1; the TCRdb D gene call, TRBD2, has no DNA to confirm it. The CDR3 contains 15 residues. The germline V gene encodes CDR1 DFQATT and CDR2 SNEGSKA (reference sequence). CDR3 residues: CSARDPSGRFYEQYF.